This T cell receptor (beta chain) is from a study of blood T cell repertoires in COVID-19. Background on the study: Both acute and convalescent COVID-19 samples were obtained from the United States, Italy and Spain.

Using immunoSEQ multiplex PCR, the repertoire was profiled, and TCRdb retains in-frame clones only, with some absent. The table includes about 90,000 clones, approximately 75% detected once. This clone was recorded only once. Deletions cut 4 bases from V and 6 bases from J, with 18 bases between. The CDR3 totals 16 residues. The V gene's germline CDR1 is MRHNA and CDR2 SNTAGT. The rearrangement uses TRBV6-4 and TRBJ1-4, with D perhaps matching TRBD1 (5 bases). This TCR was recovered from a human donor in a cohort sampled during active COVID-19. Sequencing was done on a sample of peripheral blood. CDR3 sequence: CASSGGTSGADEKLFF. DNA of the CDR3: TGTGCCAGCAGTGGGGGGACCAGCGGGGCGGATGAAAAACTGTTTTTT.